Listed below are T cell receptor beta chains from one sample, sequenced in a study of blood T cells in healthy people across ages. TCRdb processed the 5' RACE reads anew with MiXCR; each CDR3 protein has one entry. Of 500,000 to 650,000 distinct CDR3 sequences detected, about a quarter appear once; the ten largest clones hold 3% to 4.5%. The data also belong to a second study, concerning T cells of mothers and their children.

The specimen sequenced was blood. The origin of the receptors is a boy aged 2-9 years in good health. CDR3s include the opening cysteine and the closing phenylalanine or tryptophan. D genes are given only for firm matches. Only some rows state a clone size, as once, few, many or a class for expanded clones.

>TRBJ1-5|-|TRBV20-1|-
TGCAGTGCTAGACGAGACAATAGCAATCAGCCCCAGCATTTT
CSARRDNSNQPQHF
>TRBJ1-4|few|TRBV25-1|-
TGTGCCAGCAGTACATGGGAGATTGAGGAAAAACTGTTTTTT
CASSTWEIEEKLFF
>TRBJ2-7|many|TRBV12-3/TRBV12-4|-
TGTGCCAGCAGCCCCCGCGGCGGCTACGAGCAGTACTTC
CASSPRGGYEQYF
>TRBJ1-1|few|TRBV9|-
TGTGCCAGCAGCGTAGCTCCAGGGGCCATTGAAGCTTTCTTT
CASSVAPGAIEAFF
>TRBJ1-2|few|TRBV7-2|-
TGTGCCAGCAGCTTAGATGGGGGGGGCAACTATGGCTACACCTTC
CASSLDGGGNYGYTF
>TRBJ2-7|few|TRBV20-1|TRBD2
TGCAGTGCCAGACCCGCGGGGGGGCAACTCGAGCAGTACTTC
CSARPAGGQLEQYF
>TRBJ2-4|-|TRBV27|-
TGTGCCAGCAGTTTATCGCCGGGACCAGACATTCAGTACTTC
CASSLSPGPDIQYF
>TRBJ2-6|few|TRBV7-2|-
TGTGCCAGCAGCTTAGGGGATTTGGCTGGGGCCAACGTCCTGACTTTC
CASSLGDLAGANVLTF
>TRBJ2-5|-|TRBV20-1|TRBD1
TGCAGTGCTAGATTTCTAGGACAGGGCCAAGAGACCCAGTACTTC
CSARFLGQGQETQYF
>TRBJ2-7|few|TRBV25-1|-
TGTGCCAGCAGTGAGGGCCACGAGCAGTACTTC
CASSEGHEQYF
>TRBJ2-3|-|TRBV5-1|-
TGCGCCAGCAGCTTGGACGGCGGGACGGCGTTCGATACGCAGTATTTT
CASSLDGGTAFDTQYF
>TRBJ2-1|few|TRBV12-3/TRBV12-4|TRBD1
TGTGCCAGCAGTTCAAGGACAGGAGTCTACAATGAGCAGTTCTTC
CASSSRTGVYNEQFF
>TRBJ2-3|-|TRBV4-2|-
TGTGCCAGCAGCCCGGACTCCCGACTCAGTACGCAGTATTTT
CASSPDSRLSTQYF
>TRBJ2-7|few|TRBV14|-
TGTGCCAGCAGCGGATGGAGAACAGAAATCCGCGAGCAGTACTTC
CASSGWRTEIREQYF
>TRBJ1-1|-|TRBV9|-
TGTGCCAGCAGTGAGGGGGGGGAAATCAAGGGAGCTTTCTTT
CASSEGGEIKGAFF
>TRBJ1-4|few|TRBV14|-
TGTGCCAGCAGCCAAGATTTCTATGAAAAACTGTTTTTT
CASSQDFYEKLFF
>TRBJ2-7|-|TRBV6-2/TRBV6-3|TRBD1
TGTGCCAGCAGTTACTCGATTTCAGGGGGCAGTCGGACCTACGAGCAGTACTTC
CASSYSISGGSRTYEQYF
>TRBJ2-5|-|TRBV3-1|TRBD1
TGTGCCAGCAGCCAAAAGGGGGCCGGCCAGCGTAGAGAGACCCAGTACTTC
CASSQKGAGQRRETQYF
>TRBJ2-5|-|TRBV19|-
TGTGCCAGTAGTATGACGGGGGACAGAACCTCTCAAGAGACCCAGTACTTC
CASSMTGDRTSQETQYF
>TRBJ1-2|few|TRBV14|-
TGTGCCAGCAGCCAAGCCACCCCGGGGGAGGACAGAACGAACTATGGCTACACCTTC
CASSQATPGEDRTNYGYTF
>TRBJ1-3|-|TRBV25-1|-
TGTGCCAGCAGTGTTCGTCCATCCTTGGAGGACACCATATATTTT
CASSVRPSLEDTIYF
>TRBJ1-5|-|TRBV29-1|-
TGCAGCGCGGTGGCGGGGAATCAGCCCCAGCATTTT
CSAVAGNQPQHF
>TRBJ2-2|-|TRBV2|-
TGTGCCAGCAACGTGTTGGCGTCCGGGGAGCTGTTTTTT
CASNVLASGELFF
>TRBJ2-1|-|TRBV20-1|-
TGCAGTGCCCAGGCTTACAATGAGCAGTTCTTC
CSAQAYNEQFF
>TRBJ2-3|many|TRBV29-1|-
TGCAGCGGGCGCGGCACAGATACGCAGTATTTT
CSGRGTDTQYF
>TRBJ2-6|-|TRBV3-1|-
TGTGCCAGCAGCCAAGAATCATGGGGGGAGGCCCGCTCTGGGGCCAACGTCCTGACTTTC
CASSQESWGEARSGANVLTF
>TRBJ2-1|few|TRBV27|TRBD1
TGTGCCAGCAGTTTAGGGAGTACCGGGACAGGGATAGCCCTCTCCTACAATGAGCAGTTCTTC
CASSLGSTGTGIALSYNEQFF
>TRBJ2-1|few|TRBV18|TRBD2
TGTGCCAGCTCACCAGGGCTAGCGGGGCATACCTACAATGAGCAGTTCTTC
CASSPGLAGHTYNEQFF
>TRBJ1-1|-|TRBV27|TRBD1
TGTGCCAGCAGTTTAATCAGGGACAGGGCTAAAGGCGAAGCTTTCTTT
CASSLIRDRAKGEAFF
>TRBJ1-6|few|TRBV7-8|TRBD1
TGTGCCAGCAGCAGCCGGGACAGGGGGTATTCACCCCTCCACTTT
CASSSRDRGYSPLHF
>TRBJ1-2|-|TRBV5-5|-
TGTGCCAGCAGCTTGGGCCAGTTTAATGGCTACACCTTC
CASSLGQFNGYTF
>TRBJ2-3|-|TRBV6-1|-
TGTGCCAGCAGGACCCTCGGCCAGGATACGCAGTATTTT
CASRTLGQDTQYF
>TRBJ2-5|-|TRBV11-1|TRBD2
TGTGCCAGCAGCTTAGTGGGGGGGAGAGGGACCCAGTACTTC
CASSLVGGRGTQYF
>TRBJ1-4|-|TRBV5-1|-
TGCGCCAGCAGCTTGTTCCGTCGGCGGTTTGAAAAACTGTTTTTT
CASSLFRRRFEKLFF
>TRBJ2-4|-|TRBV6-7|-
TGTGCCAGCAGTTACTACAGGACTGGGAGGTACTTC
CASSYYRTGRYF
>TRBJ2-5|-|TRBV6-2/TRBV6-3|-
TGTGCCAGCAGGCCCGATGGGGGGGAGACCCAGTACTTC
CASRPDGGETQYF
>TRBJ2-7|few|TRBV27|TRBD2
TGTGCCAGCAGTTTCAGTAGCGGGGGCTCCTACGAGCAGTACTTC
CASSFSSGGSYEQYF
>TRBJ2-2|-|TRBV10-3|-
TGTGCCATCAGTCGGGACCCTAGGTTGGCCGGGGAGCTGTTTTTT
CAISRDPRLAGELFF
>TRBJ1-4|-|TRBV7-2|-
TGTGCCAGCAGCTTAGTGACGGGGGGCGGAGAAAAACTGTTTTTT
CASSLVTGGGEKLFF
>TRBJ2-5|-|TRBV29-1|TRBD1
TGCAGTTATGACAGGGGGCAAGAGACCCAGTACTTC
CSYDRGQETQYF
>TRBJ2-7|-|TRBV10-3|-
TGTGCCATCAGTGAGTCTGGTAGTCTCTACGAGCAGTACTTC
CAISESGSLYEQYF
>TRBJ1-2|-|TRBV30|-
TGTGCCTGGAGAGGGGGCTATGGCTACACCTTC
CAWRGGYGYTF
>TRBJ2-1|few|TRBV7-6|-
TGTGCCAGCAGTTCCCAGGGGCGGGCTAGTAATGAGCAGTTCTTC
CASSSQGRASNEQFF
>TRBJ2-1|many|TRBV14|TRBD1
TGTGCCAGCAGCCCGAGGACAGGGCTTGAGAATGAGCAGTTCTTC
CASSPRTGLENEQFF
>TRBJ2-7|few|TRBV9|TRBD2
TGTGCCAGCAGCGTAGCGGCGGGGGCCTACGAGCAGTACTTC
CASSVAAGAYEQYF
>TRBJ2-7|-|TRBV4-3|TRBD2
TGCGCCAGCAGCCAGCTAGCGGGGGGTAAGCACGAGCAGTACTTC
CASSQLAGGKHEQYF